A selection of T cell receptor beta chains follows, all from one sample in a study of spatial heterogeneity in lung cancer. TCRdb called the 5' RACE reads again in MiXCR, with one record for every CDR3 protein. This sample has 4,800 or so distinct CDR3 sequences, with more than 7% found just once. Sequenced material: lung tumor tissue, taken at surgery. The origin of the receptors is a female donor with early-stage non-small cell lung cancer. Both conserved end residues are part of each CDR3. The D gene is left open where the match is weak. The size entry is marked missing in some rows and otherwise reads once, few, many or a size class.

j_gene: TRBJ2-2; d_gene: .; v_gene: TRBV2; abundance: medium-sized; CDR3aa: CASSETETESGELFF; CDR3nt: TGTGCCAGCAGTGAAACAGAGACAGAGAGCGGGGAGCTGTTTTTT
j_gene: TRBJ2-3; d_gene: TRBD2; v_gene: TRBV7-6; abundance: .; CDR3aa: CASSLRGGESDTQYF; CDR3nt: TGTGCCAGCAGCTTACGCGGGGGGGAGTCAGATACGCAGTATTTT
j_gene: TRBJ1-2; d_gene: TRBD1; v_gene: TRBV30; abundance: .; CDR3aa: CAWAGTAYGYTF; CDR3nt: TGTGCCTGGGCCGGGACAGCATATGGCTACACCTTC
j_gene: TRBJ2-1; d_gene: .; v_gene: TRBV12-3/TRBV12-4; abundance: medium-sized; CDR3aa: CASSLRASRSSYNEQFF; CDR3nt: TGTGCCAGCAGTTTAAGAGCTTCCAGGAGCTCCTACAATGAGCAGTTCTTC
j_gene: TRBJ2-5; d_gene: .; v_gene: TRBV19; abundance: .; CDR3aa: CASGNGPETQYF; CDR3nt: TGTGCCAGTGGCAACGGCCCTGAGACCCAGTACTTC
j_gene: TRBJ2-2; d_gene: TRBD1; v_gene: TRBV3-1; abundance: .; CDR3aa: CASSPRGQSGELFF; CDR3nt: TGTGCCAGCAGCCCGAGGGGGCAATCCGGGGAGCTGTTTTTT
j_gene: TRBJ1-2; d_gene: .; v_gene: TRBV7-8; abundance: medium-sized; CDR3aa: CASSLVGRNYGYTF; CDR3nt: TGTGCCAGCAGCTTAGTTGGGCGGAACTATGGCTACACCTTC
j_gene: TRBJ1-5; d_gene: .; v_gene: TRBV4-1; abundance: few; CDR3aa: CASSQQLYSNQPQHF; CDR3nt: TGCGCCAGCAGCCAACAGCTTTATAGCAATCAGCCCCAGCATTTT
j_gene: TRBJ2-5; d_gene: TRBD2; v_gene: TRBV10-2; abundance: large; CDR3aa: CARLAGGQETQYF; CDR3nt: TGCGCCAGACTAGCGGGGGGGCAAGAGACCCAGTACTTC
j_gene: TRBJ1-5; d_gene: .; v_gene: TRBV5-1; abundance: .; CDR3aa: CASSPSSRSNQPQHF; CDR3nt: TGCGCCAGCAGCCCTTCCTCAAGGAGCAATCAGCCCCAGCATTTT
j_gene: TRBJ2-7; d_gene: TRBD1; v_gene: TRBV28; abundance: medium-sized; CDR3aa: CASSLGQGYDEQYF; CDR3nt: TGTGCCAGCAGTTTAGGACAGGGTTACGACGAGCAGTACTTC
j_gene: TRBJ1-2; d_gene: TRBD1; v_gene: TRBV24-1; abundance: .; CDR3aa: CATSETGQGNYGYTF; CDR3nt: TGTGCCACCAGTGAAACTGGACAGGGAAACTATGGCTACACCTTC
j_gene: TRBJ2-1; d_gene: .; v_gene: TRBV6-4; abundance: .; CDR3aa: CASSENAIGIYDEQFF; CDR3nt: TGTGCCAGCAGTGAAAATGCTATAGGTATTTATGATGAGCAGTTCTTC
j_gene: TRBJ2-1; d_gene: TRBD2; v_gene: TRBV19; abundance: few; CDR3aa: CASTLASGGANEQFF; CDR3nt: TGTGCCAGTACCTTGGCTAGCGGGGGGGCCAATGAGCAGTTCTTC
j_gene: TRBJ2-2; d_gene: TRBD1; v_gene: TRBV29-1; abundance: few; CDR3aa: CSVVDRGRESTGELFF; CDR3nt: TGCAGCGTTGTGGACAGGGGGCGGGAAAGCACCGGGGAGCTGTTTTTT
j_gene: TRBJ2-2; d_gene: TRBD2; v_gene: TRBV4-2; abundance: medium-sized; CDR3aa: CASSHGAGSGGLGGELFF; CDR3nt: TGTGCCAGCAGCCACGGCGCGGGTAGCGGGGGCCTTGGCGGGGAGCTGTTTTTT
j_gene: TRBJ1-2; d_gene: .; v_gene: TRBV29-1; abundance: few; CDR3aa: CSASGTRGGYTF; CDR3nt: TGCAGCGCCTCAGGGACCCGAGGGGGCTACACCTTC
j_gene: TRBJ2-2; d_gene: TRBD1; v_gene: TRBV5-5; abundance: .; CDR3aa: CASSLDGQGYTGELFF; CDR3nt: TGTGCCAGCAGCTTGGACGGACAGGGGTACACCGGGGAGCTGTTTTTT
j_gene: TRBJ1-1; d_gene: TRBD1; v_gene: TRBV6-5; abundance: medium-sized; CDR3aa: CASTPPQGARTEAFF; CDR3nt: TGTGCCAGCACCCCTCCTCAGGGGGCGCGGACTGAAGCTTTCTTT
j_gene: TRBJ2-2; d_gene: TRBD2; v_gene: TRBV4-2; abundance: medium-sized; CDR3aa: CASSPVRAGGPGGELFF; CDR3nt: TGTGCCAGCAGCCCCGTGAGAGCGGGGGGGCCCGGCGGGGAGCTGTTTTTT
j_gene: TRBJ1-2; d_gene: .; v_gene: TRBV5-5; abundance: few; CDR3aa: CASSPRGMEGYGYTF; CDR3nt: TGTGCCAGCAGTCCCCGAGGAATGGAGGGTTATGGCTACACCTTC
j_gene: TRBJ2-2; d_gene: TRBD2; v_gene: TRBV6-5; abundance: .; CDR3aa: CASSLTSASTGELFF; CDR3nt: TGTGCCAGCAGTCTCACTAGCGCATCCACCGGGGAGCTGTTTTTT
j_gene: TRBJ1-1; d_gene: TRBD1; v_gene: TRBV6-5; abundance: few; CDR3aa: CASSHTAGQGRTEAFF; CDR3nt: TGTGCCAGCAGTCATACCGCCGGACAGGGGAGGACTGAAGCTTTCTTT
j_gene: TRBJ1-5; d_gene: TRBD1; v_gene: TRBV30; abundance: many; CDR3aa: CAWSVQGDQPQHF; CDR3nt: TGTGCCTGGAGTGTACAGGGGGATCAGCCCCAGCATTTT
j_gene: TRBJ2-3; d_gene: TRBD2; v_gene: TRBV6-5; abundance: medium-sized; CDR3aa: CASSRLAGGTDTQYF; CDR3nt: TGTGCCAGCAGTAGACTAGCGGGGGGCACAGATACGCAGTATTTT
j_gene: TRBJ2-5; d_gene: .; v_gene: TRBV9; abundance: medium-sized; CDR3aa: CASSVVGETQYF; CDR3nt: TGTGCCAGCAGCGTAGTCGGTGAGACCCAGTACTTC
j_gene: TRBJ1-1; d_gene: .; v_gene: TRBV6-2/TRBV6-3; abundance: many; CDR3aa: CASSYLQGNTEAFF; CDR3nt: TGTGCCAGCAGTTACTTGCAGGGGAACACTGAAGCTTTCTTT
j_gene: TRBJ1-4; d_gene: .; v_gene: TRBV11-2; abundance: few; CDR3aa: CASSELIATNEKLFF; CDR3nt: TGTGCCAGCAGCGAATTAATTGCAACTAATGAAAAACTGTTTTTT
j_gene: TRBJ2-3; d_gene: TRBD2; v_gene: TRBV7-8; abundance: medium-sized; CDR3aa: CASRLKIAGGGTDTQYF; CDR3nt: TGTGCCAGCAGACTAAAGATAGCGGGGGGAGGCACAGATACGCAGTATTTT
j_gene: TRBJ1-2; d_gene: .; v_gene: TRBV3-1; abundance: medium-sized; CDR3aa: CASSQARYGYTF; CDR3nt: TGTGCCAGCAGCCAAGCCCGTTATGGCTACACCTTC
j_gene: TRBJ1-2; d_gene: .; v_gene: TRBV7-2; abundance: medium-sized; CDR3aa: CASSLDIGNNYGYTF; CDR3nt: TGTGCCAGCAGCTTAGACATCGGCAATAACTATGGCTACACCTTC
j_gene: TRBJ1-5; d_gene: TRBD1; v_gene: TRBV10-3; abundance: large; CDR3aa: CAISGGQGGNQPQHF; CDR3nt: TGTGCCATCAGTGGGGGGCAGGGGGGCAATCAGCCCCAGCATTTT
j_gene: TRBJ2-7; d_gene: TRBD1; v_gene: TRBV7-8; abundance: .; CDR3aa: CASSLGTGGFYEQYF; CDR3nt: TGTGCCAGCAGCTTAGGGACAGGGGGTTTCTACGAGCAGTACTTC
j_gene: TRBJ1-1; d_gene: .; v_gene: TRBV20-1; abundance: few; CDR3aa: CSARAREAAFF; CDR3nt: TGCAGTGCTAGAGCCCGGGAGGCAGCTTTCTTT
j_gene: TRBJ2-2; d_gene: .; v_gene: TRBV7-2; abundance: few; CDR3aa: CASRPSFNTGELFF; CDR3nt: TGTGCCAGCAGGCCTAGCTTTAACACCGGGGAGCTGTTTTTT
j_gene: TRBJ1-2; d_gene: TRBD1; v_gene: TRBV20-1; abundance: large; CDR3aa: CSAAGTGKHYGYTF; CDR3nt: TGCAGTGCTGCCGGGACAGGGAAGCACTATGGCTACACCTTC
j_gene: TRBJ2-7; d_gene: .; v_gene: TRBV28; abundance: few; CDR3aa: CASSLLGGERYSYEQYF; CDR3nt: TGTGCCAGCAGTTTATTGGGTGGCGAACGGTACTCCTACGAGCAGTACTTC
j_gene: TRBJ1-1; d_gene: TRBD1; v_gene: TRBV7-9; abundance: few; CDR3aa: CASSPQGVSEAFF; CDR3nt: TGTGCCAGCAGCCCACAGGGGGTGTCTGAAGCTTTCTTT
j_gene: TRBJ2-3; d_gene: TRBD1; v_gene: TRBV20-1; abundance: .; CDR3aa: CSARVLGQASTDTQYF; CDR3nt: TGCAGTGCTAGAGTCCTGGGACAGGCTAGCACAGATACGCAGTATTTT
j_gene: TRBJ1-1; d_gene: .; v_gene: TRBV29-1; abundance: few; CDR3aa: CSVEEGINTEAFF; CDR3nt: TGCAGCGTTGAAGAGGGGATCAACACTGAAGCTTTCTTT
j_gene: TRBJ1-5; d_gene: .; v_gene: TRBV4-1; abundance: medium-sized; CDR3aa: CASSQGAGGNQPQHF; CDR3nt: TGCGCCAGCAGCCAAGGAGCCGGGGGCAATCAGCCCCAGCATTTT
j_gene: TRBJ2-2; d_gene: TRBD2; v_gene: TRBV27; abundance: .; CDR3aa: CVSSVGLAGGELFF; CDR3nt: TGTGTCAGCAGCGTGGGGCTAGCGGGCGGGGAGCTGTTTTTT
j_gene: TRBJ1-1; d_gene: .; v_gene: TRBV6-2/TRBV6-3; abundance: few; CDR3aa: CASSSGGVANTEAFF; CDR3nt: TGTGCCAGCAGTTCCGGAGGGGTGGCGAACACTGAAGCTTTCTTT
j_gene: TRBJ2-1; d_gene: TRBD1; v_gene: TRBV20-1; abundance: medium-sized; CDR3aa: CSAPGGPLSISYNEQFF; CDR3nt: TGCAGTGCTCCAGGGGGCCCTCTCAGTATTTCCTACAATGAGCAGTTCTTC
j_gene: TRBJ1-2; d_gene: .; v_gene: TRBV3-1; abundance: many; CDR3aa: CASSQVGPSGYTF; CDR3nt: TGTGCCAGCAGCCAAGTGGGACCTAGTGGCTACACCTTC
j_gene: TRBJ1-6; d_gene: .; v_gene: TRBV2; abundance: .; CDR3aa: CASSVSGPHFGSPLHF; CDR3nt: TGTGCCAGCAGTGTGTCAGGGCCGCACTTTGGCTCACCCCTCCACTTT
j_gene: TRBJ1-6; d_gene: .; v_gene: TRBV27; abundance: few; CDR3aa: CASSPDPRTYNSPLHF; CDR3nt: TGTGCCAGCTCCCCCGACCCACGGACTTATAATTCACCCCTCCACTTT
j_gene: TRBJ2-1; d_gene: TRBD1; v_gene: TRBV9; abundance: large; CDR3aa: CASSVAKGQGVNEQFF; CDR3nt: TGTGCCAGCAGCGTAGCGAAGGGACAGGGGGTCAATGAGCAGTTCTTC